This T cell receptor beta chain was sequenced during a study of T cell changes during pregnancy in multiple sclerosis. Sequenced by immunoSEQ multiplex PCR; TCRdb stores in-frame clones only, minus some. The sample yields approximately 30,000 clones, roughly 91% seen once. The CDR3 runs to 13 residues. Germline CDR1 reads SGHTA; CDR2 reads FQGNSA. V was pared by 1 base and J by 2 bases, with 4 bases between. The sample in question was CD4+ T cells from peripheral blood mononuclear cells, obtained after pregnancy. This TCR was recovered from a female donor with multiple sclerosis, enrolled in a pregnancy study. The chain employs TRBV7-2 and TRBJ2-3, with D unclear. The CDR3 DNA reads TGTGCCAGCAGCTTAGAGCCCACAGATACGCAGTATTTT. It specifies CASSLEPTDTQYF.